This is a list of T cell receptor beta chains from one sample in a study of blood T cell repertoires in COVID-19. Sequencing used immunoSEQ multiplex PCR; TCRdb keeps in-frame clones, though not all of them. The table has just under 300,000 clones, around 90% seen once. Sequenced material: peripheral blood. The receptors shown here come from a man aged 65 to 85 with acute or convalescent COVID-19. Both conserved end residues are part of each CDR3. A D gene is named only where the DNA matches it firmly. The size field is filled for only some rows; it gives once, few, many or a size class.

D gene,J gene,V gene,clone size,CDR3 DNA,CDR3 protein
TRBD2,TRBJ2-1,TRBV9,.,TGTGCCAGCAGCGCAAAACTAGCGGGGGGACACAATGAGCAGTTCTTC,CASSAKLAGGHNEQFF
.,TRBJ1-1,TRBV5-1,.,TGCGCCAGCAGCTTGTTGGGGGCGGAACCCACTGAAGCTTTCTTT,CASSLLGAEPTEAFF
TRBD1,TRBJ1-2,TRBV30,.,TGTGCCTGGAGTGTACGAGGGGGCGGATATGGCTACACCTTC,CAWSVRGGGYGYTF
TRBD2,TRBJ2-7,TRBV10-3,once,TGTGCCATCAGTGAGGCGGGAGATTCCTACGAGCAGTACTTC,CAISEAGDSYEQYF
.,TRBJ2-1,TRBV2,.,TGTGCCAGCAGTGGTCTAGACTCCTACAATGAGCAGTTCTTC,CASSGLDSYNEQFF
.,TRBJ2-3,TRBV15,.,TGTGCCACCAGAGTTCTAACAGATACGCAGTATTTT,CATRVLTDTQYF
.,TRBJ2-1,TRBV13,.,TGTGCCAGCAGAGCCACGGGACACCTCTTCCATGAGCAGTTCTTC,CASRATGHLFHEQFF
TRBD2,TRBJ2-3,TRBV4-2,.,TGTGCCAGCAGCCAAGATCTAGCGGGAGTGTCAGATACGCAGTATTTT,CASSQDLAGVSDTQYF
TRBD1,TRBJ2-7,TRBV11-2,.,TGTGCCAGCAGCTTAACCGACAGGGGGCTGTACGAGCAGTACTTC,CASSLTDRGLYEQYF
TRBD2,TRBJ2-7,TRBV7-9,few,TGTGCCAGCAGCCCCAGGACTAGCGGGAGTTATTACGAGCAGTACTTC,CASSPRTSGSYYEQYF
.,TRBJ2-1,TRBV5-6,.,TGTGCCAGCAGCTTGAGTTTCGGTGAGCAGTTCTTC,CASSLSFGEQFF
TRBD1,TRBJ2-1,TRBV28,.,TGTGCCAGCAGCCCTAACCCCGGGACAGGGGCCCACAATGAGCAGTTCTTC,CASSPNPGTGAHNEQFF
TRBD1,TRBJ1-1,TRBV28,.,TGTGCCAGCAGTTTGTCAGGGGGCGGCACTGAAGCTTTCTTT,CASSLSGGGTEAFF
.,TRBJ2-5,TRBV5-4,.,TGTGCCAGCAGCTTGGTTGGGGCAGCCGGGGAGACCCAGTACTTC,CASSLVGAAGETQYF
TRBD1,TRBJ1-4,TRBV6-5,few,TGTGCCAGCAGTATCGAGACAGGGGCTAATGAAAAACTGTTTTTT,CASSIETGANEKLFF
TRBD1,TRBJ2-7,TRBV29-1,once,TGCAGCGCGGGGACAGGCAGTTCCTACGAGCAGTACTTC,CSAGTGSSYEQYF
.,TRBJ2-1,TRBV6-1,.,TGTGCCAGCAGTGAAGCCGACAGGTTCTCCTACAATGAGCAGTTCTTC,CASSEADRFSYNEQFF
.,TRBJ2-1,TRBV4-3,.,TGCGCCAGCAGCCAAGATCTTATCAGGGGTCCCAATGAGCAGTTCTTC,CASSQDLIRGPNEQFF
TRBD2,TRBJ2-7,TRBV6-2/TRBV6-3,.,TGTGCCAGCAGCAGACCCGGGGACTACATCGGCGAGCAGTACTTC,CASSRPGDYIGEQYF
.,TRBJ2-2,TRBV10-1,.,TGCGCCAGCAGCTATCCCACCAGGGACACCGGGGAGCTGTTTTTT,CASSYPTRDTGELFF
.,TRBJ2-5,TRBV20-1,.,TGCGGAGGGACGCTCCAAGAGACCCAGTACTTC,CGGTLQETQYF
.,TRBJ1-3,TRBV12-3/TRBV12-4,.,TGTGCCAGCAGTTTAGGGGCCAAAAACACCATATATTTT,CASSLGAKNTIYF
TRBD1,TRBJ2-6,TRBV28,.,TGTGCCAGCAGTCCAGCCAGACAGGGTGCTACTTTCTCTGGGGCCAACGTCCTGACTTTC,CASSPARQGATFSGANVLTF
.,TRBJ2-3,TRBV5-4,.,TGTGCCAGCAGCTTGAGTCAGAGCACAGATACGCAGTATTTT,CASSLSQSTDTQYF
TRBD2,TRBJ2-3,TRBV9,few,TGTGCCAGCAGCGTAGGAATAGGGCGGGGGGACACAGATACGCAGTATTTT,CASSVGIGRGDTDTQYF
.,TRBJ1-5,TRBV3-1/TRBV3-2,.,TGTGCCAGCAGCTCTAGGGGGAATCAGCCCCAGCATTTT,CASSSRGNQPQHF
TRBD1,TRBJ1-1,TRBV29-1,few,TGCAGCTTCGGGACAGGTGGGTCTTTCTTT,CSFGTGGSFF
TRBD1,TRBJ1-1,TRBV19,few,TGTGCCAGTAGTGTTGACAGGGGCGCCCACATTGAAGCTTTCTTT,CASSVDRGAHIEAFF
.,TRBJ1-4,TRBV27,.,TGTGCCAGCAGTTTATGGGGCAGTAACAATGAAAAACTGTTTTTT,CASSLWGSNNEKLFF
.,TRBJ1-3,TRBV7-2,.,TGTGCCAGCAGTCCTGTAGGGGGTTCTGGAAACACCATATATTTT,CASSPVGGSGNTIYF
TRBD2,TRBJ2-7,TRBV4-3,.,TGCGCCAGCAGCCACCAGCGAGGGACTAGCGGGAGTTTCTACGAGCAGTACTTC,CASSHQRGTSGSFYEQYF
TRBD1,TRBJ1-2,TRBV5-8,once,TGTGCCAGCAGCTTGGTTCAGGGGGCTAATGGCTACACCTTC,CASSLVQGANGYTF